The clone carrying this T cell receptor beta chain turned up a few times. A single record per CDR3 protein comes from TCRdb applying MiXCR to the RT-PCR reads. The sample consists of 650,000 to 800,000 distinct CDR3 sequences, 13% to 15% of them appearing once. Germline V gene sequence: CDR1 MGHRA, CDR2 YSYEKL. The CDR3 totals 16 residues. The V end was cut by 0 bases, the J end by 3 bases, with 12 bases between. The source material was memory CD4+ T cells from blood. The sequence was collected from a female donor in good health, serving as a healthy control. The V gene is TRBV4-1, the J gene TRBJ2-1; possibly TRBD2 for D (5 bases). CDR3: CASSQDSSGNYNEQFF. The CDR3 DNA follows: TGCGCCAGCAGCCAAGATTCCAGCGGCAACTACAATGAGCAGTTCTTC.